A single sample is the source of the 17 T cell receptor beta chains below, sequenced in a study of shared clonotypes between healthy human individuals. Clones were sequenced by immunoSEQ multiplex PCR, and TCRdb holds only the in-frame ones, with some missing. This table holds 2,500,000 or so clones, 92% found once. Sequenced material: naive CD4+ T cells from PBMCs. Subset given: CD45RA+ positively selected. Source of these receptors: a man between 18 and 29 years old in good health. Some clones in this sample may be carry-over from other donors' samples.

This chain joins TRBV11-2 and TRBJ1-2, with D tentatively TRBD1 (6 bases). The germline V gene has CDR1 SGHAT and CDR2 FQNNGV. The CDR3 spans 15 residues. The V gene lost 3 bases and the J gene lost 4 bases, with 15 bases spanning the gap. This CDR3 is CASSLEGQPVYGYTF. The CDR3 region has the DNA TGTGCCAGCAGCTTGGAAGGACAGCCGGTCTATGGCTACACCTTC. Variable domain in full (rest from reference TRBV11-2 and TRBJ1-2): EAGVAQSPRYKIIEKRQSVAFWCNPISGHATLYWYQQILGQGPKLLIQFQNNGVVDDSQLPKDRFSAERLKGVDSTLKIQPAKLEDSAVYLCASSLEGQPVYGYTFGSGTRLTVV.

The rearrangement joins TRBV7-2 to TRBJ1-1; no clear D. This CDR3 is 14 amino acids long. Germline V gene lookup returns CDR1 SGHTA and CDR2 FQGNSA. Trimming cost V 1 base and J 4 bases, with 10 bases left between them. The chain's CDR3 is CASSLDRVGTEAFF. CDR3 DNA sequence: TGTGCCAGCAGCTTAGATAGAGTGGGCACTGAAGCTTTCTTT.

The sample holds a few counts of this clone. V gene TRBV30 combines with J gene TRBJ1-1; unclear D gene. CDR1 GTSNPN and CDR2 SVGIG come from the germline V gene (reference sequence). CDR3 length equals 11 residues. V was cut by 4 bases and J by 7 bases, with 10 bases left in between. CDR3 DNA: TGTGCCTGGACCCACGACGGTGAAGCTTTCTTT. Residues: CAWTHDGEAFF.

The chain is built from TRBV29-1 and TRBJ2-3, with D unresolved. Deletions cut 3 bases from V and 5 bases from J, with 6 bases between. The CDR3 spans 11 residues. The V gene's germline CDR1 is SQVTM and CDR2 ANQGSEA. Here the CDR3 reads CSVESRDTQYF. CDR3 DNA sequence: TGCAGCGTTGAGTCTAGAGATACGCAGTATTTT.

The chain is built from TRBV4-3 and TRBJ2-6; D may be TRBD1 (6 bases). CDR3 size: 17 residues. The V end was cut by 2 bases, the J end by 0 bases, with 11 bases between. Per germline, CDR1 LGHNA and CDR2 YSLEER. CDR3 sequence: CASSQRGLSSGANVLTF. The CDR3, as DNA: TGCGCCAGCAGCCAAAGGGGGTTAAGCTCTGGGGCCAACGTCCTGACTTTC.

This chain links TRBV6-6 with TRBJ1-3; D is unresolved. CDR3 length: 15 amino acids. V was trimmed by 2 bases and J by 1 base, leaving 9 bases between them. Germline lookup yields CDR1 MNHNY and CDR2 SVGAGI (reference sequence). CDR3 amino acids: CASSYRRGSGNTIYF. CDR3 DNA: TGTGCCAGCAGTTACCGTCGGGGTTCTGGAAACACCATATATTTT.

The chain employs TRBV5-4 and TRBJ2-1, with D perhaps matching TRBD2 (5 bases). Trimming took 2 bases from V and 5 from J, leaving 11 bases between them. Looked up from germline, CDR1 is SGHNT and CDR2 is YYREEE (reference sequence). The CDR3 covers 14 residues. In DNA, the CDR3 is TGTGCCAGCAGCTTTCCCCTCGGGAACAATGAGCAGTTCTTC. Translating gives CASSFPLGNNEQFF.

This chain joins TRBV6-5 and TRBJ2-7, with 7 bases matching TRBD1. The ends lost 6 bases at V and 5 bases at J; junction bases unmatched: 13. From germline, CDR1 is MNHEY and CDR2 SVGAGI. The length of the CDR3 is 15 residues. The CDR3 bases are TGTGCCAGCAGGCCGCATCAGGGGGATGCGGACGAGCAGTACTTC. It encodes CASRPHQGDADEQYF.

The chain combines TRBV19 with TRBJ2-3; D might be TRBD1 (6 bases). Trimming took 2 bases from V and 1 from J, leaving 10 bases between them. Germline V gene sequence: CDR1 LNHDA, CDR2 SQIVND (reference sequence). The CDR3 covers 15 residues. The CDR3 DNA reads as TGTGCCAGTAGTATATTGGGACAACGCACAGATACGCAGTATTTT. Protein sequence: CASSILGQRTDTQYF.

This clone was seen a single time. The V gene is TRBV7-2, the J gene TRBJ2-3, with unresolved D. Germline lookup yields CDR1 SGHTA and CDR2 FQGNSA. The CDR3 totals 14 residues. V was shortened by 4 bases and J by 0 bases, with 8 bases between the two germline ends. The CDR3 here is CASSSLRSTDTQYF. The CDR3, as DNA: TGTGCCAGCAGCTCCCTCCGAAGCACAGATACGCAGTATTTT.

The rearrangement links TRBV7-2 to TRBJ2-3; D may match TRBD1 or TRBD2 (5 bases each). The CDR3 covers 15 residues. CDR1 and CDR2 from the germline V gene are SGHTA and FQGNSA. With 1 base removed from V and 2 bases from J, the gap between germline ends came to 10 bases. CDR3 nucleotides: TGTGCCAGCAGCTTAGTGGGGGATCTCACAGATACGCAGTATTTT. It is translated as CASSLVGDLTDTQYF.

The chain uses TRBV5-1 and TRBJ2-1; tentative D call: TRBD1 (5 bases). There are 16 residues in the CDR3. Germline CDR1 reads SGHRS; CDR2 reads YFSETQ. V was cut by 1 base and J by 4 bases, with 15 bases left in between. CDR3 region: CASSLQGSILYNEQFF. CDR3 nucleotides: TGCGCCAGCAGCTTGCAGGGATCAATCCTTTACAATGAGCAGTTCTTC. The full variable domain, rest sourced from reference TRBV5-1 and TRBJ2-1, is KAGVTQTPRYLIKTRGQQVTLSCSPISGHRSVSWYQQTPGQGLQFLFEYFSETQRNKGNFPGRFSGRQFSNSRSEMNVSTLELGDSALYLCASSLQGSILYNEQFFGPGTRLTVL.

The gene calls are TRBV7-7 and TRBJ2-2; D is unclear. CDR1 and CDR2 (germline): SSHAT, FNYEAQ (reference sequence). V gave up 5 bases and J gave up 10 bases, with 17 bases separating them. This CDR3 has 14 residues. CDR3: CASSDKSSSEELFF. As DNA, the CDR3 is TGTGCCAGCAGCGACAAATCCTCCTCCGAGGAGCTGTTTTTT.

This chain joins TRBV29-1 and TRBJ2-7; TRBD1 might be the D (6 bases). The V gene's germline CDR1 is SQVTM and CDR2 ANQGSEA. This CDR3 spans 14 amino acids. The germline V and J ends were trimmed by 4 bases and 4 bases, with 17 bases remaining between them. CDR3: CSVVRVGQQYEQYF. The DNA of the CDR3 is TGCAGCGTTGTCAGGGTTGGACAGCAATACGAGCAGTACTTC.

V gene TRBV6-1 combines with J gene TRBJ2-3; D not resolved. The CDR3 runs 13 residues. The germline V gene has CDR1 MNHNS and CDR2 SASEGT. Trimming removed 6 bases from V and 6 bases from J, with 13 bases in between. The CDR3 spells CASRSVNWDTQYF. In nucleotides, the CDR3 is TGTGCCAGCAGGTCGGTCAATTGGGATACGCAGTATTTT.

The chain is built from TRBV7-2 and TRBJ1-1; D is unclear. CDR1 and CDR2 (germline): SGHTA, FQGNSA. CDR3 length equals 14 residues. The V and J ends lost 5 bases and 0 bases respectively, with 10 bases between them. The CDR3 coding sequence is TGTGCCAGCAGCCGGACCCTTTTGAACACTGAAGCTTTCTTT. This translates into CASSRTLLNTEAFF.

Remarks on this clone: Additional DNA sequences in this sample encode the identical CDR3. The CDR3: CASSLGGGSSYEQYF. CDR3 nucleotides: TGTGCCAGCAGTTTAGGCGGCGGGAGCTCCTACGAGCAGTACTTC. This sequence joins TRBV28 and TRBJ2-7; 7 bases align to TRBD2. The CDR3 spans 15 residues. The trim removed 2 bases at V and 0 bases at J, leaving 4 bases unmatched. The germline gives CDR1 MDHEN, CDR2 SYDVKM.